These 7 T cell receptor beta chains originate from one sample sequenced in a study of T cell repertoires in cytomegalovirus infection. In TCRdb, the reads were re-called with MiXCR into one record per CDR3 protein. The table lists approximately 630,000 distinct CDR3 sequences, 20% to 25% of them singletons. Input material: CD8+ T cells from PBMCs. Every receptor here comes from a human donor in good health (CMV status not recorded). Some clones in this sample may be carry-over from other donors' samples.

Remarks on this clonotype: This sequence may be a read error, since a much larger clone differs from it by one base. DNA of the CDR3: TGTGTCAGCAGCGGAGGGACAGGGATTCCCTACGAGCAGTACGTC. It translates to CVSSGGTGIPYEQYV. The J gene is TRBJ2-7, the V gene TRBV7-8; 9 bases are shared with TRBD1. The CDR3 spans 15 residues. CDR1 is SGHVS, CDR2 FQNEAQ, per germline.

The rearrangement uses TRBV7-2 and TRBJ2-7, with D possibly being TRBD1 (6 bases). Deletions cut 1 base from V and 5 bases from J, with 12 bases between. This CDR3 spans 14 amino acids. Germline assignment: CDR1 SGHTA and CDR2 FQGNSA. CDR3 in amino acids: CASSLDRAVHEQYF. The DNA for the CDR3 is TGTGCCAGCAGCTTAGACAGGGCGGTACACGAGCAGTACTTC.

The rearrangement uses TRBV7-9 and TRBJ1-5, with 10 positions matching TRBD1. This CDR3 is 17 amino acids long. Per the germline V gene, CDR1 is SEHNR and CDR2 is FQNEAQ (reference sequence). V gave up 1 base and J gave up 0 bases; unmatched junction bases: 3. In nucleotides, the CDR3 is TGTGCCAGCAGCTTAGGGGGACAGGGGTTTAGCAATCAGCCCCAGCATTTT. Translated, it gives CASSLGGQGFSNQPQHF.

This clonotype was observed a few times. The genes are TRBV28 and TRBJ2-1, with 8 bases lining up with TRBD2. CDR1 is MDHEN, CDR2 SYDVKM, per germline. CDR3 length equals 17 residues. The trim removed 3 bases at V and 8 bases at J, leaving 15 bases unmatched. CDR3 amino acids: CASSFSGLAYMGHEQFF. CDR3 DNA sequence: TGTGCCAGCAGTTTTTCCGGACTAGCCTACATGGGCCATGAGCAGTTCTTC.

The chain carries TRBV6-8 and TRBJ1-2, with D maybe TRBD1 (6 bases). The CDR3 spans 16 residues. V was cut by 0 bases and J by 6 bases, with 17 bases left in between. CDR1 MNHGY and CDR2 SAAAGT come from the germline V gene. CDR3 nucleotide sequence: TGTGCCAGCAGTTACTCAACCACACAGGGAATTGATGGCTACACCTTC. Translating it yields CASSYSTTQGIDGYTF.

This clonotype was counted only a few times. The chain links TRBV7-7 to TRBJ2-2; D unclear. The length of the CDR3 is 12 residues. The V gene's germline CDR1 is SSHAT and CDR2 FNYEAQ (reference sequence). The CDR3 sequence is CASLLATGELFF. In DNA form, the CDR3 reads TGTGCTAGCTTGCTGGCGACCGGGGAGCTGTTTTTT.

This CDR3 is CVSSLGAKGNTEAFF. DNA for the CDR3: TGTGTCAGCAGCTTGGGGGCCAAGGGGAACACTGAAGCTTTCTTT. V gene TRBV5-3 combines with J gene TRBJ1-1; D might be TRBD1 (6 bases). TRBV5-3 has ORF status, its function being uncertain. The CDR3 has 15 residues.